A selection of T cell receptor beta chains follows, all from one sample in a study of blood T cell repertoires in COVID-19. Assay used: immunoSEQ multiplex PCR; TCRdb lists only in-frame clones, some missing. The data show roughly 43,000 clones, with 69% seen just once and roughly 6.3% held by the top ten. The sample consisted of peripheral blood. These receptors came from an older man with acute or convalescent COVID-19. Both conserved end residues are trimmed from each CDR3. The order of the fields is CDR3 protein, J gene, V gene.

CDR3 protein: ASSSTTGVQETQY
J gene: TRBJ2-5
V gene: TRBV11-1

CDR3 protein: ASSYSRVSYGYT
J gene: TRBJ1-2
V gene: TRBV6-6

CDR3 protein: ASRPGRQNNYGYT
J gene: TRBJ1-2
V gene: TRBV6-5

CDR3 protein: ASSAGLAVETQY
J gene: TRBJ2-5
V gene: TRBV9

CDR3 protein: ASSPDRDTEAF
J gene: TRBJ1-1
V gene: TRBV12-3/TRBV12-4

CDR3 protein: ASSLAAGGANYGYT
J gene: TRBJ1-2
V gene: TRBV5-4

CDR3 protein: ASSEYKGQGETQY
J gene: TRBJ2-5
V gene: TRBV25-1

CDR3 protein: ASRLQGVTGELF
J gene: TRBJ2-2
V gene: TRBV7-2

CDR3 protein: ASSQPGNTEAF
J gene: TRBJ1-1
V gene: TRBV5-4

CDR3 protein: SVVENEKLF
J gene: TRBJ1-4
V gene: TRBV29-1

CDR3 protein: AIRPGNHSGNTIY
J gene: TRBJ1-3
V gene: TRBV10-3

CDR3 protein: ASSQTNRDTYGYT
J gene: TRBJ1-2
V gene: TRBV3-1/TRBV3-2